One T cell receptor beta chain is described in this entry. The data were taken from a study of CD8 T cells in Susac syndrome. There are 12 residues in the CDR3. The germline V gene has CDR1 MNHEY and CDR2 SVGAGI. The V gene lost 5 bases and the J gene lost 7 bases, with 11 bases spanning the gap. With random hexamers, reverse transcription was performed on 0.5 to 1 ug of RNA. Multiplex PCR with immunoSEQ amplified the TCR beta CDR3 across 54 Vbeta and 13 Jbeta. TCRdb reanalysed the immunoSEQ multiplex PCR reads using MiXCR and keeps one entry per CDR3 protein. The sample has 110,000 or so distinct CDR3 sequences; 90% to 95% are singletons. TCR beta sequences were obtained from blood CD8+ and CD4+ T cells. In the multiple sclerosis control group, patients were treatment-naive and had stable or active relapsing-remitting disease. TEMRA cells were FACS-enriched, and CD8+ and CD4+ T cells were isolated negatively.

Material: CD4+ T cells from PBMCs. The TCR originated in a human donor with multiple sclerosis. V gene TRBV6-5 combines with J gene TRBJ1-1; D is unresolved. The CDR3 DNA sequence: TGTGCCAGCAGTCGACGACTGGGTGAAGCTTTCTTT. Its protein product is CASSRRLGEAFF.